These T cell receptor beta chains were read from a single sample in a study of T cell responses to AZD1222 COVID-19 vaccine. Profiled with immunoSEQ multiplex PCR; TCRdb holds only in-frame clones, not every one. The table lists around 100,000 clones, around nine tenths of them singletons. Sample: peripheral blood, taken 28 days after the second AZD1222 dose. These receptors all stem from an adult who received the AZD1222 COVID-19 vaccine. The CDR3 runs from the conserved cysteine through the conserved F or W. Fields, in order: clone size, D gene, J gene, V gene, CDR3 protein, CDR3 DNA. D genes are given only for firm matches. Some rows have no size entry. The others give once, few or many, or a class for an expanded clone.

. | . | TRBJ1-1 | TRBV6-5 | CASSYSRDTEAFF | TGTGCCAGCAGTTACTCGAGAGACACTGAAGCTTTCTTT
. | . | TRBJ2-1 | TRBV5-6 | CASSWGDTLREQFF | TGTGCCAGCAGCTGGGGTGATACCTTGCGGGAGCAGTTCTTC
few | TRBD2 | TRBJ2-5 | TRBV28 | CASSFRGFKREGQETQYF | TGTGCCAGCAGTTTCCGCGGTTTTAAGCGGGAGGGCCAAGAGACCCAGTACTTC
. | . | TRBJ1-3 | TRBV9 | CASSVTWQAYTIYF | TGTGCCAGCAGCGTAACCTGGCAAGCTTACACCATATATTTT
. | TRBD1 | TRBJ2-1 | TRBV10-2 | CASGQGAYNEQFF | TGCGCCAGTGGACAGGGGGCCTACAATGAGCAGTTCTTC
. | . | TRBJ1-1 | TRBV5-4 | CASSGDSTEAFF | TGTGCCAGCAGCGGTGACAGCACTGAAGCTTTCTTT
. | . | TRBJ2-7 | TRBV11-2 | CASSLTDGEQYF | TGTGCCAGCAGCTTAACAGATGGAGAGCAGTACTTC
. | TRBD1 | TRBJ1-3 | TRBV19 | CASSLRQGRAAGNTIYF | TGTGCCAGTAGTCTAAGACAGGGGAGAGCGGCTGGAAACACCATATATTTT
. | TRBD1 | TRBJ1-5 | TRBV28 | CASSLDRGVQPQHF | TGTGCCAGCAGTTTAGACAGGGGGGTTCAGCCCCAGCATTTT
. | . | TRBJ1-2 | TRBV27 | CASSLSIRGDGGYTF | TGTGCCAGCAGTTTGTCTATAAGGGGCGATGGGGGCTACACCTTC
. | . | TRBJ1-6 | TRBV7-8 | CASSLIGDSNSPLHF | TGTGCCAGCAGCTTAATAGGCGACAGTAATTCACCCCTCCACTTT
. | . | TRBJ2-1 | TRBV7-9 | CASRQDFPLPYNEQFF | TGTGCCAGCAGACAAGACTTCCCTTTACCTTACAATGAGCAGTTCTTC
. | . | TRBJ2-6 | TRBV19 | CASSRSGSGANVLTF | TGTGCCAGTAGCAGGTCAGGGTCTGGGGCCAACGTCCTGACTTTC
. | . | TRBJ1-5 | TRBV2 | CASSDSYSNQPQHF | TGTGCCAGCAGTGATTCCTATAGCAATCAGCCCCAGCATTTT
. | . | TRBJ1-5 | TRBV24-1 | CATSDSRTDLEPQHF | TGTGCCACCAGTGACTCGCGGACAGACCTTGAGCCCCAGCATTTT
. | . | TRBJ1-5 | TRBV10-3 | CAISADSNQPQHF | TGTGCCATCAGTGCTGATAGCAATCAGCCCCAGCATTTT
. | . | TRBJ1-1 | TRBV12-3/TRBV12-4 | CASSFGAGTEAFF | TGTGCCAGCAGTTTTGGAGCGGGAACTGAAGCTTTCTTT
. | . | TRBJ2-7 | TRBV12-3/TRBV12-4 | CASSLNNFYEQYF | TGTGCCAGCAGTTTAAATAACTTCTACGAGCAGTACTTC
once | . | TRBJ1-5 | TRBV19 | CASSIESGVWHQPQHF | TGTGCCAGTAGTATAGAGAGCGGGGTATGGCATCAGCCCCAGCATTTT
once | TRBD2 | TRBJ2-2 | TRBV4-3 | CASSQVGTSNHRELFF | TGCGCCAGCAGCCAAGTTGGGACTAGCAACCACCGGGAGCTGTTTTTT
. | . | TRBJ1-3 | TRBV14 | CASSQLRSAGNTIYF | TGTGCCAGCAGCCAACTACGGTCAGCTGGAAACACCATATATTTT
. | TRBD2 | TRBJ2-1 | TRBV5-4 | CASSSEGLAINNEQFF | TGTGCCAGCAGCTCCGAGGGACTAGCGATTAACAATGAGCAGTTCTTC
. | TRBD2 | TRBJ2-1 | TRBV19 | CASSTSGSSYNEQFF | TGTGCCAGTAGTACCAGCGGGAGCTCCTACAATGAGCAGTTCTTC
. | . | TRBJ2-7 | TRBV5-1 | CASSLPGLQLYEQYF | TGCGCCAGCAGCTTACCGGGACTCCAACTCTACGAGCAGTACTTC
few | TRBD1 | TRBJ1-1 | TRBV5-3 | CARSLYRDRRQGMNTEAFF | TGTGCCAGAAGCCTATACCGGGACAGGCGACAGGGGATGAACACTGAAGCTTTCTTT
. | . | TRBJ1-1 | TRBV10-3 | CAIRVGNTGNTEAFF | TGTGCCATCAGGGTGGGGAACACCGGGAACACTGAAGCTTTCTTT
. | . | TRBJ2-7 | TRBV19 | CASSGDTDYEQYF | TGTGCCAGTAGTGGGGACACCGACTACGAGCAGTACTTC
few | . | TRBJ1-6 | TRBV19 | CASSRHPIGDNSPLHF | TGTGCCAGTAGTAGACACCCCATCGGGGATAATTCACCCCTCCACTTT
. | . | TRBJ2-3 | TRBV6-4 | CASSDTSGSESDTQYF | TGTGCCAGCAGTGACACTTCCGGGAGTGAGTCAGATACGCAGTATTTT
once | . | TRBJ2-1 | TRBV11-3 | CASSRRIQGEQFF | TGTGCCAGCAGCCGAAGGATACAGGGTGAGCAGTTCTTC
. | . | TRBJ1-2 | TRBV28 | CASSLGRQTNGYTF | TGTGCCAGCAGTTTAGGGAGACAGACTAATGGCTACACCTTC
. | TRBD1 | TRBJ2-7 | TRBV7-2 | CASSYRGPWYEQYF | TGTGCCAGCAGTTACAGGGGGCCTTGGTACGAGCAGTACTTC
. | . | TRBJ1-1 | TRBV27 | CASFQGRNTEAFF | TGTGCCAGCTTCCAGGGGAGGAACACTGAAGCTTTCTTT
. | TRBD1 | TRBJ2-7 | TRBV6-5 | CASSPQGGMSYEQYF | TGTGCCAGCAGTCCTCAAGGGGGCATGTCCTACGAGCAGTACTTC
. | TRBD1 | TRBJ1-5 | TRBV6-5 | CASSLQGNRNQPQHF | TGTGCCAGCAGCCTACAGGGGAATCGCAATCAGCCCCAGCATTTT
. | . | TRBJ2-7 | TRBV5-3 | CARRKSSGQVIYEQYF | TGTGCCAGAAGGAAGTCCTCGGGACAAGTGATCTACGAGCAGTACTTC
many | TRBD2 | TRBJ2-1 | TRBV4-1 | CASSQEFGGLAGLYNEQFF | TGCGCCAGCAGCCAAGAATTCGGAGGACTAGCGGGGCTCTACAATGAGCAGTTCTTC
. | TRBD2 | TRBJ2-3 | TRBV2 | CDSGRDHTDTQYF | TGTGATAGCGGGAGGGACCACACAGATACGCAGTATTTT
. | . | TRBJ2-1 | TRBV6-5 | CASSFGNEQFF | TGTGCCAGCAGTTTCGGAAATGAGCAGTTCTTC
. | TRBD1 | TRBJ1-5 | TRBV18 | CASSRTPDRGAVGNQPQHF | TGTGCCAGCTCACGAACCCCGGACAGGGGGGCAGTTGGCAATCAGCCCCAGCATTTT
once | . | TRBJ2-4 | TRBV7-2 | CASSLAKNIQYF | TGTGCCAGCAGCTTAGCCAAGAACATTCAGTACTTC
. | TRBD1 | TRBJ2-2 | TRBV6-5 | CASRAGTGGTGELFF | TGTGCCAGCAGGGCCGGGACAGGCGGCACCGGGGAGCTGTTTTTT
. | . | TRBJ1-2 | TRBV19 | CASSSPARNYGYTF | TGTGCCAGTAGTTCCCCCGCCAGGAACTATGGCTACACCTTC
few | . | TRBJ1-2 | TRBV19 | CASNRGLEGYTF | TGTGCCAGTAACCGGGGCCTCGAGGGCTACACCTTC
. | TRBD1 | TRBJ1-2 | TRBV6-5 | CASSRQGVFYGYTF | TGTGCCAGCAGTCGACAGGGGGTTTTCTATGGCTACACCTTC
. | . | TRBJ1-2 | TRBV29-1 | CSVLTGGYTF | TGCAGCGTTCTGACGGGTGGCTACACCTTC
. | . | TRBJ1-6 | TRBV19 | CASMERRGDNSPLHF | TGTGCCAGTATGGAGCGGCGGGGGGATAATTCACCCCTCCACTTT
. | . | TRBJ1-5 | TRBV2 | CASSTGPGSQPQHF | TGTGCCAGCAGTACGGGACCAGGGTCCCAGCCCCAGCATTTT
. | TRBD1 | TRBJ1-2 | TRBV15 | CATSRDQIQGNGYTF | TGTGCCACCAGCAGAGATCAAATACAGGGGAATGGCTACACCTTC
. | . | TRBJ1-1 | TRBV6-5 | CASTTGNMNTEAFF | TGTGCCAGCACTACAGGGAACATGAACACTGAAGCTTTCTTT
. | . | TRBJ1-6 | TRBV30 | CAWSAGTENSPLHF | TGTGCCTGGAGCGCCGGGACGGAGAATTCACCCCTCCACTTT
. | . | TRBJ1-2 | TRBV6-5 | CASSYGGTWSYTF | TGTGCCAGCAGTTACGGGGGGACCTGGAGCTACACCTTC
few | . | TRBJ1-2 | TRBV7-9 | CASSLGTDYGYTF | TGTGCCAGCAGCTTAGGGACAGATTATGGCTACACCTTC
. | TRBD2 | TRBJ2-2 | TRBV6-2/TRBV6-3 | CASSGLGTGELFF | TGTGCCAGCAGTGGACTAGGCACCGGGGAGCTGTTTTTT